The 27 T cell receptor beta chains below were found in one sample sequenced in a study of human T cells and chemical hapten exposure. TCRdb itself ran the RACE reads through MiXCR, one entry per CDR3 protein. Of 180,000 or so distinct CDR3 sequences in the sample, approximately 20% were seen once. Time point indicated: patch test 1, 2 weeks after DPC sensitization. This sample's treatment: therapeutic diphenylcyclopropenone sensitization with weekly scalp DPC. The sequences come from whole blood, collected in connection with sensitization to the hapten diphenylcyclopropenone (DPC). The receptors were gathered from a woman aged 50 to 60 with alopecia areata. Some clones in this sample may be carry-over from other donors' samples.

The CDR3 is CASSLEGGANTGELFF. CDR3 nucleotides: TGTGCCAGCAGCTTAGAAGGGGGCGCGAACACCGGGGAGCTGTTTTTT. The chain carries TRBV7-2 and TRBJ2-2, with TRBD1 identical over 7 bases. The V gene end was trimmed by 1 base and the J gene end by 0 bases; junction bases not matched to a gene: 2. The CDR3 runs to 16 residues. Germline V lookup: CDR1 SGHTA, CDR2 FQGNSA.

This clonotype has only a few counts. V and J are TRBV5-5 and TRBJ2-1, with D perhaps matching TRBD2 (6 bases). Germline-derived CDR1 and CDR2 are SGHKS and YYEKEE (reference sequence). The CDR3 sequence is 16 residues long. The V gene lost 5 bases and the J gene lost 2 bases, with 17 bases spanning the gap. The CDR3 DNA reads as TGTGCCAGCAGTAGGACTTCGGGAGAACCCTACAATGAGCAGTTCTTC. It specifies CASSRTSGEPYNEQFF.

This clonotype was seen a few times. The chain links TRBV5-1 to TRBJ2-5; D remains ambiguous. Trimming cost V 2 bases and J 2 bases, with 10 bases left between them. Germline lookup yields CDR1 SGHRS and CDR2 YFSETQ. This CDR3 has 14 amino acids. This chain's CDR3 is CASSLPGLQETQYF. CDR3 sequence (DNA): TGCGCCAGCAGCTTACCGGGCCTACAAGAGACCCAGTACTTC.

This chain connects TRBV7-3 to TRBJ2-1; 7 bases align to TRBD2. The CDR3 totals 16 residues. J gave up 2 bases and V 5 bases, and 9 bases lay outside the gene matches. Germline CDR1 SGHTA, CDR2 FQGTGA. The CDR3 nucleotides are TGTGCCAGCAGCCCACAGAGGGGACTACCCTACAATGAGCAGTTCTTC. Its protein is CASSPQRGLPYNEQFF.

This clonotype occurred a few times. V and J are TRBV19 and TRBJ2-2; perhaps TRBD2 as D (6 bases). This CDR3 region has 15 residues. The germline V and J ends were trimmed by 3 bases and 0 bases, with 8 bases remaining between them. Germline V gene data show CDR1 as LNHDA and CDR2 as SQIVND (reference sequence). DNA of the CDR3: TGTGCCAGTAGTATCCGCGGGGCGAACACCGGGGAGCTGTTTTTT. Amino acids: CASSIRGANTGELFF.

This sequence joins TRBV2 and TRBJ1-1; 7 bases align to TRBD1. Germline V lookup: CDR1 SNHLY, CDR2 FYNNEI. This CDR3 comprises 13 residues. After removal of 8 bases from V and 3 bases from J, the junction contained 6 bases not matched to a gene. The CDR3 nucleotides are TGTGCCAGCGGGAGGCAGGGGGACACTGAAGCTTTCTTT. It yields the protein CASGRQGDTEAFF. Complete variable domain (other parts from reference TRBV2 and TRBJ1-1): EPEVTQTPSHQVTQMGQEVILRCVPISNHLYFYWYRQILGQKVEFLVSFYNNEISEKSEIFDDQFSVERPDGSNFTLKIRSTKLEDSAMYFCASGRQGDTEAFFGQGTRLTVV.

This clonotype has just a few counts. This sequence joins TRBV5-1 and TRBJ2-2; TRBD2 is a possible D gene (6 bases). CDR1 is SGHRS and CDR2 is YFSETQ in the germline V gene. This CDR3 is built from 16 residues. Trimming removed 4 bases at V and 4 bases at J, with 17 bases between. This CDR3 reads CASSPRREFGTGELFF. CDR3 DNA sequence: TGCGCCAGCAGCCCGCGGAGGGAGTTCGGCACCGGGGAGCTGTTTTTT.

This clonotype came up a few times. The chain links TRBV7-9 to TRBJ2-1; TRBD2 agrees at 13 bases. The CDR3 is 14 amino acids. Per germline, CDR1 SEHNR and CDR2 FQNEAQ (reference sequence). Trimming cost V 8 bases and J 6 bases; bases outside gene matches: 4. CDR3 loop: CASGGTSGTNEQFF. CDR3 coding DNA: TGTGCCAGCGGCGGGACTAGCGGGACCAATGAGCAGTTCTTC. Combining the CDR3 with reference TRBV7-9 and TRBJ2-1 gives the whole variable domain DTGVSQNPRHKITKRGQNVTFRCDPISEHNRLYWYRQTLGQGPEFLTYFQNEAQLEKSRLLSDRFSAERPKGSFSTLEIQRTEQGDSAMYLCASGGTSGTNEQFFGPGTRLTVL.

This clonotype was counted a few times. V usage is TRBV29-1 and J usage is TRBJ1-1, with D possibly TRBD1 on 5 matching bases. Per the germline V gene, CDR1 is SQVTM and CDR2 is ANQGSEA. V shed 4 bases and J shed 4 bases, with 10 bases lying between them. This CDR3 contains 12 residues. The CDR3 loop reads CSVGGWSTEAFF. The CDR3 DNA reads TGCAGCGTTGGGGGGTGGAGCACTGAAGCTTTCTTT.

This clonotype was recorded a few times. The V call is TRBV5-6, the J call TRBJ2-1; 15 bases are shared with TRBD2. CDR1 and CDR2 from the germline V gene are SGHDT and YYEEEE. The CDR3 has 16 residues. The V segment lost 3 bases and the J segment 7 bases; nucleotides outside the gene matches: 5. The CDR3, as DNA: TGTGCCAGCAGCTGGGGACTAGCGGGAGGTGGGAATGAGCAGTTCTTC. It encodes CASSWGLAGGGNEQFF. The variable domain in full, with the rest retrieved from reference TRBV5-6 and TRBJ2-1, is DAGVTQSPTHLIKTRGQQVTLRCSPKSGHDTVSWYQQALGQGPQFIFQYYEEEERQRGNFPDRFSGHQFPNYSSELNVNALLLGDSALYLCASSWGLAGGGNEQFFGPGTRLTVL.

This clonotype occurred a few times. The CDR3 DNA reads TGTGCCATCAGTGAGGCGGGGGGCTCGAACACCGGGGAGCTGTTTTTT. This encodes CAISEAGGSNTGELFF. This sequence joins TRBV10-3 and TRBJ2-2; the match to TRBD2 covers 8 bases. Per germline, CDR1 ENHRY and CDR2 SYGVKD. The trim removed 2 bases at V and 0 bases at J, leaving 2 bases unmatched. CDR3 length: 16 amino acids.

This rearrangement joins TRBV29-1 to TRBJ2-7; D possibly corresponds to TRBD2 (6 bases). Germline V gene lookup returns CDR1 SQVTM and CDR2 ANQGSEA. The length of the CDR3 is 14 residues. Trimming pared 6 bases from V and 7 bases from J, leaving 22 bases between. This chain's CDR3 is CSVGSGQGRGEQYF. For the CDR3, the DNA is TGCAGCGTAGGGTCCGGGCAGGGTCGGGGGGAGCAGTACTTC.

CDR3 residues: CSARLAGETQYF. As DNA, the CDR3 is TGCAGTGCTAGACTAGCGGGAGAGACCCAGTACTTC. The chain has TRBV20-1 and TRBJ2-5; 8 positions agree with TRBD2. The V gene end was trimmed by 2 bases and the J gene end by 4 bases; junction bases not matched to a gene: 0. The CDR3 contains 12 residues. The germline gives CDR1 DFQATT, CDR2 SNEGSKA (reference sequence).

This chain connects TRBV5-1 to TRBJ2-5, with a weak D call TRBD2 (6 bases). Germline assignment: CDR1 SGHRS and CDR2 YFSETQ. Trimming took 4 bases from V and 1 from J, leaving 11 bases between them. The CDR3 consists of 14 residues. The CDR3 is CASSGGLPQETQYF. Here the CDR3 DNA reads TGCGCCAGCAGCGGGGGACTTCCCCAAGAGACCCAGTACTTC. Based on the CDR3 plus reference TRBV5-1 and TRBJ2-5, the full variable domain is KAGVTQTPRYLIKTRGQQVTLSCSPISGHRSVSWYQQTPGQGLQFLFEYFSETQRNKGNFPGRFSGRQFSNSRSEMNVSTLELGDSALYLCASSGGLPQETQYFGPGTRLLVL.

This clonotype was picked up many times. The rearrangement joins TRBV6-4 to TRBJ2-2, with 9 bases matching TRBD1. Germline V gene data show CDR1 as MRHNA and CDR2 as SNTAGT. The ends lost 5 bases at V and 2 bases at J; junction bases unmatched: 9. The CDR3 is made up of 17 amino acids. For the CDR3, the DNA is TGTGCCAGCAGTCGCGCCGGGACAGGGAGCAACACCGGGGAGCTGTTTTTT. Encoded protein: CASSRAGTGSNTGELFF.

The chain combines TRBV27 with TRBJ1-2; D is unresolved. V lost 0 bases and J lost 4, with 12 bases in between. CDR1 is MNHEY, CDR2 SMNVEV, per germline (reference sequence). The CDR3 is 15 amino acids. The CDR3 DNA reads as TGTGCCAGCAGTTTATCCACAGTGTTGCCCTATGGCTACACCTTC. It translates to CASSLSTVLPYGYTF.

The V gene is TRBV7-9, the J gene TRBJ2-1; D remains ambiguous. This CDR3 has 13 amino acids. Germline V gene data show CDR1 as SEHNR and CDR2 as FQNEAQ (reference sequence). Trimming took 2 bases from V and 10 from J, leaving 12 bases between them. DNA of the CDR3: TGTGCCAGCAGCTTAAACCCCACACTCGAGCAGTTCTTC. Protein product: CASSLNPTLEQFF.

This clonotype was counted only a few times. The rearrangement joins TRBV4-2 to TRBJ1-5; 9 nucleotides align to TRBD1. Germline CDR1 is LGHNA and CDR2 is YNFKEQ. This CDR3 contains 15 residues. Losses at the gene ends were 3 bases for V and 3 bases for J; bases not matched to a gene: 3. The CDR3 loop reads CASSHRTGDNQPQHF. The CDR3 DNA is TGTGCCAGCAGCCACCGGACAGGGGACAATCAGCCCCAGCATTTT.

The CDR3 loop reads CASRAYRGNTDTQYF. The DNA for the CDR3 is TGTGCCAGCAGAGCTTACAGGGGGAACACAGATACGCAGTATTTT. The V call is TRBV2, the J call TRBJ2-3, with 8 positions matching TRBD1. The CDR3 has 15 residues. Trimming removed 6 bases from V and 2 bases from J; junction bases left unmatched: 7. The V gene's germline CDR1 is SNHLY and CDR2 FYNNEI.

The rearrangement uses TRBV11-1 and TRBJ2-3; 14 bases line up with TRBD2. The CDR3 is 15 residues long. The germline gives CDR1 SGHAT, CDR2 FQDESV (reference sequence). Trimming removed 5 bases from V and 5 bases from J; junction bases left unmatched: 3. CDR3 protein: CASSQGLAGVDTQYF. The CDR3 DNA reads TGTGCCAGCAGCCAGGGACTAGCGGGAGTAGATACGCAGTATTTT.

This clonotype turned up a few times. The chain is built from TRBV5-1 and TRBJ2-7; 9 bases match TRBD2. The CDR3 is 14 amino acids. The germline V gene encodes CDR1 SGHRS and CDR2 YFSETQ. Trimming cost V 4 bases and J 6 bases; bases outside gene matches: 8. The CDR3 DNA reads TGCGCCAGCAGCCCGGGACTAGCAAGTCCCGAGCAGTACTTC. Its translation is CASSPGLASPEQYF.

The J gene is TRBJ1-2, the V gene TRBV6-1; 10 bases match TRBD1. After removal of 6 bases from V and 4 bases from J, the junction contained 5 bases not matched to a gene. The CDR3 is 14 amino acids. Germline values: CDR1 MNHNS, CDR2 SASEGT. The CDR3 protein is CASRPTGGRYGYTF. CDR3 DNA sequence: TGTGCCAGCAGGCCGACAGGGGGCCGCTATGGCTACACCTTC.

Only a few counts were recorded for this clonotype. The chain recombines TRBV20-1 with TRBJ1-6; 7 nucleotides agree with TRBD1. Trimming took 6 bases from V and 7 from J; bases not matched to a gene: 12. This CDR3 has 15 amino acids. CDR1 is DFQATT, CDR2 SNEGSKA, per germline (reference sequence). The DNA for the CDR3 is TGCAGTGCCACCTCGGGACAGACGACGAATTCACCCCTCCACTTT. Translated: CSATSGQTTNSPLHF.

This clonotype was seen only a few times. CDR3 in DNA: TGTGCCAGCACTGGCGGGGGGGCGAACACCGGGGAGCTGTTTTTT. This translates into CASTGGGANTGELFF. This chain joins TRBV6-6 and TRBJ2-2, with 9 bases lining up with TRBD2. The V and J ends lost 7 bases and 0 bases, in that order; junction bases with no gene match: 3. Germline values: CDR1 MNHNY, CDR2 SVGAGI (reference sequence). The CDR3 spans 15 residues.

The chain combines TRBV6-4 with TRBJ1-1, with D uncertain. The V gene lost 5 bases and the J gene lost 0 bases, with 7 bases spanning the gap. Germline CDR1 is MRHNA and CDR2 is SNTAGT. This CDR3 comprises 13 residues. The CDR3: CASSPEMNTEAFF. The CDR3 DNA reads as TGTGCCAGCAGTCCCGAGATGAACACTGAAGCTTTCTTT.

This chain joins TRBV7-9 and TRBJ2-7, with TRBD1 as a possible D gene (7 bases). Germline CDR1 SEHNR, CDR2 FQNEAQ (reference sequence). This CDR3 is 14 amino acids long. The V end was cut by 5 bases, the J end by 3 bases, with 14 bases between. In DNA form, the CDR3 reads TGTGCCAGCAGCGGGGGGACAGACCTCTACGAGCAGTACTTC. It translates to CASSGGTDLYEQYF.

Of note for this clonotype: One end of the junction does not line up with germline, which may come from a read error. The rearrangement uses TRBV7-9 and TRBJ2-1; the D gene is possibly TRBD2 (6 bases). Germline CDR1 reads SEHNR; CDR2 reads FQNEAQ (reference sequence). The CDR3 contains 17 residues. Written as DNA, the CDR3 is TGTGCCAGCAGTTTCGAGCGGACGGGAGTATTCACCTGGGTCTCTGTCTTC. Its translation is CASSFERTGVFTWVSVF.